This entry features one TCR beta chain sequence. What it recognizes is unknown. Germline-derived CDR1 and CDR2 are SGHTA and FQGNSA. The length of the CDR3 is 15 residues. Trimming shortened V by 3 bases and J by 4 bases, and 15 bases separated the two germline ends. The source of the sample is a study of shared clonotypes between healthy human individuals. Here immunoSEQ multiplex PCR was the method, and the copy in TCRdb shows in-frame clones only, minus some. The data hold roughly 2.4 million clones, with 95% observed a single time. Broader study findings: Non-shared clonotypes displayed generation probabilities falling below those of clonotypes present in all four donors.

Donors, healthy HIV-negative adults, lacked recent acute infections or vaccinations. CD4+ cells yielded CD45RA+ naive and CD45RA-negative memory subsets. The chain has TRBV7-2 and TRBJ2-5; D gene ambiguous. The material sequenced was naive CD4+ T cells sorted from blood. Subset meaning: CD45RA+ positively selected. This clonotype was obtained from a man younger than 35 in good health. CDR3 in amino acids: CASSFRSLSRETQYF. The CDR3 DNA reads TGTGCCAGCAGCTTCCGCTCACTGTCTCGAGAGACCCAGTACTTC.